This T cell receptor (beta chain) stems from a study of breast tumors, draining lymph nodes, adjacent tissues. General study results and limits: Tumors had less TCR diversity than lymph nodes, more than nontumor tissue. Findings are consistent with lymph node origin and intratumoral expansion of most tumor T cells. Luminal-like breast cancer showed significantly greater tumor-nontumor repertoire similarity than basal-like breast cancer did. Tumor T cell lymph node origin was a supported hypothesis, not proven.

V lost 5 bases to trimming and J lost 5 bases; unmatched junction nucleotides: 4. This CDR3 contains 12 residues. Germline values: CDR1 SGHNT, CDR2 YYREEE (reference sequence). TCRdb re-analysed the multiplex PCR reads in MiXCR, keeping a single row per CDR3 protein. The sample lists over 10,000 distinct CDR3 sequences; around 57% were seen once. On this clonotype: Its antigen is as yet unknown.

The chain joins TRBV5-4 to TRBJ2-7; 7 positions match TRBD2. Sequenced sample: tumor-adjacent breast tissue. This sequence originates from a female donor with breast cancer. Some clones in this sample may be carry-over from other donors' samples. The CDR3 region is CASRLGLDEQYF. DNA for the CDR3: TGTGCCAGCAGACTAGGACTAGACGAGCAGTACTTC.